This T cell receptor (beta chain) was sequenced for a study of shared clonotypes between healthy human individuals. As for the study in general: The study used three CD4 naive, three CD4 memory, two CD8 naive and one CD8 memory plate per donor.

The V gene's germline CDR1 is ENHRY and CDR2 SYGVKD. Trimming cost V 0 bases and J 13 bases, with 13 bases left between them. This CDR3 is built from 13 residues. Assay used: immunoSEQ multiplex PCR; TCRdb lists only in-frame clones, some missing. The top ten hold 0.11% to 0.15% of the sample, which has approximately 2.5 million clones, more than 90% seen once. The rearrangement links TRBV10-3 to TRBJ2-4; TRBD1 or TRBD2 may be the D gene (5 bases each). The sequenced sample was naive CD4+ T cells sorted from blood. Subset in this sample: CD45RA+ positively selected. The clonotype comes from a man between 18 and 29 years old in good health. The CDR3 sequence is CAISESEQWDQYF. CDR3 nucleotide sequence: TGTGCCATCAGTGAGTCGGAGCAGTGGGACCAGTACTTC.